Sequencing of this T cell receptor (beta chain) was carried out in a study of T cell responses to AZD1222 COVID-19 vaccine. V shed 3 bases, J shed 3 bases, and the junction held 8 bases outside the gene matches. This CDR3 has 16 amino acids. Germline V gene lookup returns CDR1 SGHRS and CDR2 YFSETQ. Method: immunoSEQ multiplex PCR; TCRdb's copy keeps in-frame clones and lacks some. The profile shows 110,000 to 150,000 clones, nearly 95% of them singletons. The sequence was collected from an adult in good health. Sample: peripheral blood, taken on day 0 of AZD1222 vaccination. V and J are TRBV5-1 and TRBJ2-7; 11 bases map to TRBD1. The CDR3 protein is CASSWTGGSEGYEQYF. Here the CDR3 DNA reads TGCGCCAGCAGCTGGACAGGGGGCAGTGAGGGCTACGAGCAGTACTTC.